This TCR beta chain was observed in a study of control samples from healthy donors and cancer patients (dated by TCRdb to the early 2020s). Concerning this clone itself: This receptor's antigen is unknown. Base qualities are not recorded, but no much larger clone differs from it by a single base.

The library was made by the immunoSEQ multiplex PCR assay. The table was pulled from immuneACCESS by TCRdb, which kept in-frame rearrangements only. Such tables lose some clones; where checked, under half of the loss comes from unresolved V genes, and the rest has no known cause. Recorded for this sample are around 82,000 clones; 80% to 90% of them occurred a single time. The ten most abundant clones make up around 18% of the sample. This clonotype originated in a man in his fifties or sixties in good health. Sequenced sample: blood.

The CDR3 reads as follows: CASSYGYSNQPQHF. The DNA sequence is given as TGTGCCAGCAGTTACGGGTATAGCAATCAGCCCCAGCATTTT. The chain is assembled from TRBV6-6 and TRBJ1-5; no D segment can be confidently identified. Deletion took 2 bases off V and 0 bases off J, with a span of 5 bases between the germline ends. CDR1 and CDR2, per the germline V gene (reference sequence), are MNHNY and SVGAGI. Including the terminal cysteine and phenylalanine, the CDR3 comprises 14 residues. Only the CDR3 portion is preserved as DNA: 42 bases, with reading frame beginning at the first base.